The subject of this entry is one TCR beta chain. Its target is not known. This specimen comes from a study of T cell responses to AZD1222 COVID-19 vaccine. The CDR3 length is 13 residues. The V and J ends lost 1 base and 2 bases respectively, with 6 bases between them. CDR1 is SGHRS, CDR2 YFSETQ, per germline. Sequencing was performed with immunoSEQ multiplex PCR; in TCRdb, only in-frame clones are kept and a portion is missing. The table shows more than 70,000 clones, with roughly nine tenths occurring only once. Study-level points and caveats: Just a handful of people given AZD1222 tested seropositive at baseline.

This receptor was taken from an adult who received the AZD1222 COVID-19 vaccine. The chain carries TRBV5-1 and TRBJ1-1; D unclear. Material: peripheral blood, obtained 28 days after the second AZD1222 dose. CDR3 region: CASSLTVNTEAFF. CDR3 nucleotide sequence: TGCGCCAGCAGCTTGACCGTAAACACTGAAGCTTTCTTT.